Shown below are 18 T cell receptor beta chains from a single sample sequenced in a study of radiotherapy plus CTLA-4 blockade in lung cancer. Here immunoSEQ multiplex PCR was the method, and the copy in TCRdb shows in-frame clones only, minus some. This table has some 80,000 clones, 84% appearing once. Sequencing was performed on peripheral blood, taken from a patient treated with radiotherapy plus ipilimumab. These receptor sequences come from a human donor with non-small cell lung cancer who had stable disease on radiotherapy plus ipilimumab.

V is TRBV9 and J is TRBJ1-3; D unresolved. The germline V gene has CDR1 SGDLS and CDR2 YYNGEE. Between the trimmed V and J ends, which lost 3 bases and 0 bases, there was a span of 7 bases. The CDR3 has 14 amino acids. CDR3 DNA: TGTGCCAGCAGCGCATTCAGCTCTGGAAACACCATATATTTT. Amino acid sequence: CASSAFSSGNTIYF.

The chain couples TRBV15 to TRBJ2-5, with TRBD1 matching over 7 bases. Germline CDR1 reads LNHNV; CDR2 reads YYDKDF (reference sequence). Losses at the gene ends were 2 bases for V and 4 bases for J; bases not matched to a gene: 13. The CDR3 sequence is 17 residues long. In DNA form, the CDR3 reads TGTGCCACCAGCAGACGACAGGGCGTGAAAGCTGGAGAGACCCAGTACTTC. Translating gives CATSRRQGVKAGETQYF.

V and J are TRBV28 and TRBJ2-7, with D tentatively TRBD1 or TRBD2 (6 bases each). CDR3 length equals 15 residues. Germline-derived CDR1 and CDR2 are MDHEN and SYDVKM. Trimming pared 6 bases from V and 7 bases from J, leaving 22 bases between. The CDR3 protein is CASSLTIGGGEEQYF. In DNA, the CDR3 is TGTGCCAGCAGCCTGACCATCGGAGGGGGTGAAGAGCAGTACTTC.

The chain joins TRBV7-3 to TRBJ1-3, with D maybe TRBD1 (5 bases). Germline loops: CDR1 SGHTA, CDR2 FQGTGA. V lost 4 bases to trimming and J lost 8 bases, with 15 bases between them. This CDR3 region has 14 residues. The CDR3 bases are TGTGCCAGCAGCTCGGGACCTCTAGGAGACACCATATATTTT. Protein: CASSSGPLGDTIYF.

This chain links TRBV7-9 with TRBJ2-2; D perhaps matches TRBD2 (6 bases). This CDR3 contains 16 residues. V was pared by 2 bases and J by 5 bases, with 15 bases between. From germline, CDR1 is SEHNR and CDR2 FQNEAQ (reference sequence). The CDR3: CASSLILAGPTGELFF. DNA of the CDR3: TGTGCCAGCAGCTTAATTCTTGCGGGACCAACCGGGGAGCTGTTTTTT.

V gene TRBV7-3 combines with J gene TRBJ2-7; D perhaps matches TRBD2 (6 bases). The CDR3 contains 16 residues. Germline CDR1 reads SGHTA; CDR2 reads FQGTGA. The ends were cut back, 2 bases at V and 6 bases at J, with 20 bases in the middle. The CDR3, as DNA: TGTGCCAGCAGCTTAGGCGGACGTGGTCGGGGGAGCGAGCAGTACTTC. Protein: CASSLGGRGRGSEQYF.

This rearrangement joins TRBV30 to TRBJ1-2; D ambiguous. CDR1 and CDR2 (germline): GTSNPN, SVGIG (reference sequence). Trimming took 8 bases from V and 7 from J, leaving 17 bases between them. This CDR3 has 12 residues. The CDR3 loop reads CATPHKEAGYTF. The CDR3 coding sequence is TGTGCCACCCCTCACAAGGAGGCTGGCTACACCTTC.

V and J are TRBV19 and TRBJ1-5; 7 nucleotides agree with TRBD1. This CDR3 has 16 residues. The trim removed 5 bases at V and 6 bases at J, leaving 13 bases unmatched. Germline V gene data show CDR1 as LNHDA and CDR2 as SQIVND (reference sequence). The CDR3 DNA sequence: TGTGCCAGTAGTCGTAAGGGGGCCGGGGCGGTTCAGCCCCAGCATTTT. It yields the protein CASSRKGAGAVQPQHF.

V and J are TRBV9 and TRBJ2-7; D is unresolved. This CDR3 has 15 residues. Trimming cost V 0 bases and J 0 bases, with 10 bases left between them. Per the germline V gene, CDR1 is SGDLS and CDR2 is YYNGEE. CDR3 residues: CASSVGSGISYEQYF. CDR3 nucleotides: TGTGCCAGCAGCGTAGGGTCAGGCATCTCCTACGAGCAGTACTTC.

The chain has TRBV25-1 and TRBJ2-1, with TRBD1 matching 10 bases. Trimming cost V 6 bases and J 6 bases; bases outside gene matches: 2. The length of the CDR3 is 13 residues. The germline V gene encodes CDR1 MGHDK and CDR2 SYGVNS. CDR3 sequence: CASRGQGPNEQFF. The CDR3 region has the DNA TGTGCCAGCAGGGGACAGGGGCCCAATGAGCAGTTCTTC.

This rearrangement joins TRBV29-1 to TRBJ1-2; weak D call: TRBD1 (6 bases). In germline, CDR1 is SQVTM, CDR2 ANQGSEA. The germline V and J ends were trimmed by 4 bases and 4 bases, with 10 bases remaining between them. The CDR3 has 12 amino acids. The CDR3 spells CSVVGTLYGYTF. DNA for the CDR3: TGCAGCGTTGTAGGGACACTCTATGGCTACACCTTC.

This clone has just one count. The chain joins TRBV20-1 to TRBJ2-5; D is ambiguous. Germline CDR1 is DFQATT and CDR2 is SNEGSKA (reference sequence). The CDR3 sequence is 10 residues long. V lost 3 bases and J lost 4, with 3 bases in between. The CDR3 DNA reads TGCAGTGCTAGTTTAGAGACCCAGTACTTC. Translating it yields CSASLETQYF.

The chain couples TRBV30 to TRBJ1-5, with 9 bases lining up with TRBD1. Trimming removed 1 base from V and 6 bases from J; junction bases left unmatched: 4. The CDR3 is made up of 14 amino acids. Germline V gives CDR1 GTSNPN, CDR2 SVGIG (reference sequence). The CDR3 DNA reads as TGTGCCTGGAGTGCGGGACAGGGAGGTCAGCCCCAGCATTTT. Residues: CAWSAGQGGQPQHF.

V usage is TRBV4-2 and J usage is TRBJ1-5, with D possibly matching TRBD1 (5 bases). V shed 0 bases and J shed 1 base, with 7 bases lying between them. The CDR3 loop spans 15 amino acids. Germline values: CDR1 LGHNA, CDR2 YNFKEQ. This CDR3 is CASSQEWGSNQPQHF. The DNA for the CDR3 is TGTGCCAGCAGCCAAGAGTGGGGGAGCAATCAGCCCCAGCATTTT.

The rearrangement uses TRBV2 and TRBJ1-4; TRBD1 is a possible D gene (5 bases). The CDR3 runs to 15 residues. Germline V gene sequence: CDR1 SNHLY, CDR2 FYNNEI. V was cut by 7 bases and J by 0 bases, with 12 bases left in between. In nucleotides, the CDR3 is TGTGCCAGCAATCGGCCAGGGACAACTAATGAAAAACTGTTTTTT. This encodes CASNRPGTTNEKLFF.

The table lists this clone with a count of one. V is TRBV5-1 and J is TRBJ2-1; D possibly matches TRBD1 or TRBD2 (5 bases each). CDR1 is SGHRS and CDR2 is YFSETQ in the germline V gene. The ends were cut back, 4 bases at V and 4 bases at J, with 15 bases in the middle. The CDR3 loop spans 15 amino acids. DNA of the CDR3: TGCGCCAGCAGCAAGGGACCGAACGAGTACAATGAGCAGTTCTTC. This translates into CASSKGPNEYNEQFF. The full variable domain, completed using reference TRBV5-1 and TRBJ2-1, is KAGVTQTPRYLIKTRGQQVTLSCSPISGHRSVSWYQQTPGQGLQFLFEYFSETQRNKGNFPGRFSGRQFSNSRSEMNVSTLELGDSALYLCASSKGPNEYNEQFFGPGTRLTVL.

The V call is TRBV18, the J call TRBJ1-4; D might be TRBD1 (5 bases). There are 14 residues in the CDR3. Germline V gene sequence: CDR1 KGHSH, CDR2 LQKENI. V dropped 6 bases and J dropped 5 bases, with 13 bases sitting between them. The CDR3 DNA follows: TGTGCCAGCTCGGGGGGGTCGATGAATGAAAAACTGTTTTTT. Translated, it gives CASSGGSMNEKLFF.

The chain is built from TRBV7-9 and TRBJ2-4; D unresolved. Trimming took 4 bases from V and 0 from J, leaving 13 bases between them. The CDR3 is 16 residues long. Germline loops: CDR1 SEHNR, CDR2 FQNEAQ (reference sequence). In nucleotides, the CDR3 is TGTGCCAGCAGCTCGTATGGGTCCCTAGCCAAAAACATTCAGTACTTC. Translated, it gives CASSSYGSLAKNIQYF.